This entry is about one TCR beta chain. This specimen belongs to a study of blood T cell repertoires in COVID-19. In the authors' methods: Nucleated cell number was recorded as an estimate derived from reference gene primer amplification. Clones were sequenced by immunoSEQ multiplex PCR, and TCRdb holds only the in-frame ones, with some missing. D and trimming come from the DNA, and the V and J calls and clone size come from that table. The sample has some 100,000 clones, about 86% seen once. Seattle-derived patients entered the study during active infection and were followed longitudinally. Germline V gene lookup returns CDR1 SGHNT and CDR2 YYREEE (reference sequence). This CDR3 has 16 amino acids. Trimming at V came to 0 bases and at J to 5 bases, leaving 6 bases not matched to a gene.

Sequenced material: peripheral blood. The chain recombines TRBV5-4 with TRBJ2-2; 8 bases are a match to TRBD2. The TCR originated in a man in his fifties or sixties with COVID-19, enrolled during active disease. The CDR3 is CASSLAAGGGTGELFF. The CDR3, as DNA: TGTGCCAGCAGCTTGGCGGCGGGGGGAGGTACCGGGGAGCTGTTTTTT.